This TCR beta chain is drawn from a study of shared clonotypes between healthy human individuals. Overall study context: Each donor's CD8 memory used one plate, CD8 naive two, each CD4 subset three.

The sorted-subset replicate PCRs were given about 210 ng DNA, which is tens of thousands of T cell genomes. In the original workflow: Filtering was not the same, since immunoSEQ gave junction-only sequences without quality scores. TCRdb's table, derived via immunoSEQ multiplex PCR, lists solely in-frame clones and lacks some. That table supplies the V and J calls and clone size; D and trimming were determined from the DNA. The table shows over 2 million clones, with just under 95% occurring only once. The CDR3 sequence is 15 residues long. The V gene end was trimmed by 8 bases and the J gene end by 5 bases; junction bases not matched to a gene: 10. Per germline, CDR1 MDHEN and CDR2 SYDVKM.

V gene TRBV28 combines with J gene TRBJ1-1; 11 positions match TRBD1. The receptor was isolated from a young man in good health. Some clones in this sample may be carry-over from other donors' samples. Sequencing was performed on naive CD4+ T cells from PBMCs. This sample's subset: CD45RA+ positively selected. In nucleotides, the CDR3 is TGTGCCAGCGGCGGACAGGGGGCTCGGGGTACTGAAGCTTTCTTT. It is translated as CASGGQGARGTEAFF.